This TCR beta chain appears in the sequencing data of a study of control samples from healthy donors and cancer patients. Germline loops: CDR1 LGHNA, CDR2 YNFKEQ. The CDR3 has 15 residues. Deletions cut 3 bases from V and 3 bases from J, with 15 bases between. Using immunoSEQ multiplex PCR, the repertoire was profiled, and TCRdb retains in-frame clones only, with some absent. In the table there are some 99,000 clones, just over 90% of which are singletons. What was sequenced was blood. The J gene is TRBJ2-7, the V gene TRBV4-2; D may correspond to TRBD1 or TRBD2 (5 bases each). This clonotype was obtained from a human donor in good health. The donor label of this sample is uncertain. CDR3 sequence reads: CASSQDGTDRYEQYF. The CDR3 DNA follows: TGTGCCAGCAGCCAGGACGGGACGGACCGCTACGAGCAGTACTTC.